This T cell receptor (beta chain) stems from a study of post-analysis software for immune sequencing data. Regarding this clonotype: The antigen is not known. Relative to the germline gene, one junction end is altered; a read error may explain this.

Study results and limitations: Samples sharing a preparation batch grouped tightly together when assessed by F measure. There were about five TRBV segments more frequent in patients than controls, and TRBV5-6, TRBV5-1 and TRBV20-1 were among them.

Per the germline V gene, CDR1 is SGHTA and CDR2 is FQGNSA. The CDR3 loop spans 14 amino acids. Incorporated into the TCR beta cDNA libraries were unique molecular identifiers, which served to reduce PCR and sequencing biases. TCRdb independently ran MiXCR on the PCR reads; one entry per CDR3 protein. The sample lists some 690,000 distinct CDR3 sequences; 25% to 30% were seen once. This chain links TRBV7-2 with TRBJ1-1, with TRBD1 identical over 9 bases. The material sequenced was blood. The origin of this receptor is a girl under 18 with multiple sclerosis. CDR3 DNA: TGTGCCAGCAGCTCGGGACAGGGTCGTACTGAAGTTTTCTTT. Protein sequence: CASSSGQGRTEVFF.